The 3 T cell receptor beta chains below all came from one sample that was sequenced in a study of blood T cell repertoires in COVID-19. Generated by immunoSEQ multiplex PCR, the TCRdb table keeps only in-frame clones and is missing some. The data contain around 200,000 clones, roughly 90% of them singletons. The sequenced sample was PBMCs or T cells enriched from blood (not recorded which). The source of these receptors is a woman under 40 who had recovered from COVID-19.

The CDR3, as DNA: TGTGCCAGCAGCCAGGGACAGGGGAAAGGAAACTATGGCTACACCTTC. Translation gives CASSQGQGKGNYGYTF. V and J are TRBV7-2 and TRBJ1-2, with 10 bases identical to TRBD1. V was pared by 5 bases and J by 2 bases, with 8 bases of the junction left unmatched. The CDR3 spans 16 residues. From germline, CDR1 is SGHTA and CDR2 FQGNSA.

The chain couples TRBV6-5 to TRBJ2-7; D perhaps matches TRBD1 (6 bases). The V and J ends lost 6 bases and 1 base respectively, with 13 bases between them. Germline loops: CDR1 MNHEY, CDR2 SVGAGI. The CDR3 extends over 14 amino acids. In DNA form, the CDR3 reads TGTGCCAGCAGCCTAGTCCAGGGGTCCTACGAGCAGTACTTC. This sequence encodes CASSLVQGSYEQYF.

This clone occurred once. CDR3: CARIAAASIADTQYF. The CDR3 DNA sequence: TGTGCCAGGATCGCGGCGGCTAGCATAGCGGATACGCAGTATTTT. This chain links TRBV19 with TRBJ2-3; TRBD2 might be the D (5 bases). V lost 9 bases, J lost 6 bases, and 22 bases lay in between. Germline loops: CDR1 LNHDA, CDR2 SQIVND (reference sequence). There are 15 residues in the CDR3.